These 29 T cell receptor beta chains came from one sample sequenced in a study of T cell changes during pregnancy in multiple sclerosis. This table comes from immunoSEQ multiplex PCR, and its TCRdb copy is limited to in-frame clones, with some not included. The repertoire consists of over 45,000 clones, with 90% occurring once and the leading ten covering under 2.5%. The input for sequencing was peripheral blood, taken in the first trimester of pregnancy. The receptors come from a female donor in good health, enrolled as a control in a pregnancy study.

The rearrangement joins TRBV5-1 to TRBJ2-7, with D tentatively TRBD2 (5 bases). With 4 bases removed from V and 6 bases from J, the gap between germline ends came to 17 bases. Germline CDR1 SGHRS, CDR2 YFSETQ. The CDR3 loop spans 14 amino acids. This CDR3 reads CASSPAGLGGEQYF. In DNA form, the CDR3 reads TGCGCCAGCAGCCCGGCGGGCCTAGGAGGCGAGCAGTACTTC.

This clone ranks as medium-sized (0.01 to 0.1%). The V gene is TRBV2, the J gene TRBJ1-5, with TRBD1 matching over 7 bases. The ends lost 0 bases at V and 2 bases at J; junction bases unmatched: 4. This CDR3 is built from 16 residues. The germline gives CDR1 SNHLY, CDR2 FYNNEI. In DNA, the CDR3 is TGTGCCAGCAGTGAAGCGCAGGGGACAGGCAATCAGCCCCAGCATTTT. Amino acids: CASSEAQGTGNQPQHF.

The rearrangement links TRBV7-9 to TRBJ2-3; 10 nucleotides line up with TRBD2. The germline V gene has CDR1 SEHNR and CDR2 FQNEAQ (reference sequence). The ends lost 7 bases at V and 4 bases at J; junction bases unmatched: 5. The CDR3 covers 14 residues. The CDR3 spells CASIPSGSADTQYF. CDR3 nucleotides: TGTGCCAGCATCCCTAGCGGGAGTGCAGATACGCAGTATTTT. Based on the CDR3 plus reference TRBV7-9 and TRBJ2-3, the full variable domain is DTGVSQNPRHKITKRGQNVTFRCDPISEHNRLYWYRQTLGQGPEFLTYFQNEAQLEKSRLLSDRFSAERPKGSFSTLEIQRTEQGDSAMYLCASIPSGSADTQYFGPGTRLTVL.

This clone appeared a few times. J is TRBJ1-2 and V is TRBV2, with unresolved D. Trimming cost V 7 bases and J 7 bases, with 7 bases left between them. The CDR3 is made up of 10 amino acids. Germline lookup yields CDR1 SNHLY and CDR2 FYNNEI. For the CDR3, the DNA is TGTGCCAGCATACATCTTGGCTACACCTTC. Translation: CASIHLGYTF.

The chain links TRBV27 to TRBJ2-7; a possible D gene is TRBD2 (6 bases). V was pared by 5 bases and J by 6 bases, with 23 bases between. The germline gives CDR1 MNHEY, CDR2 SMNVEV (reference sequence). The CDR3 is made up of 16 amino acids. This CDR3 reads CASSPPRAMGRGEQYF. The CDR3 bases are TGTGCCAGCAGTCCACCCCGAGCCATGGGGCGGGGCGAGCAGTACTTC.

The rearrangement uses TRBV2 and TRBJ2-1; no clear D. Deletions cut 0 bases from V and 8 bases from J, with 14 bases between. Germline V gene sequence: CDR1 SNHLY, CDR2 FYNNEI. This CDR3 has 15 residues. CDR3 coding DNA: TGTGCCAGCAGTGAAGCGCCCTCTAGGCTAGATGAGCAGTTCTTC. Translating it yields CASSEAPSRLDEQFF.

The chain recombines TRBV2 with TRBJ2-7; 8 nucleotides match TRBD1. V lost 6 bases, J lost 4 bases, and 8 bases stayed unmatched. This CDR3 region has 14 residues. Germline loops: CDR1 SNHLY, CDR2 FYNNEI. The CDR3 is CASRDGRGLYEQYF. The CDR3 DNA sequence: TGTGCCAGCAGGGACGGCAGGGGGCTGTACGAGCAGTACTTC.

The rearrangement joins TRBV7-9 to TRBJ2-1; D possibly corresponds to TRBD2 (7 bases). The CDR3 has 13 residues. The germline V and J ends were trimmed by 8 bases and 5 bases, with 13 bases remaining between them. Germline lookup yields CDR1 SEHNR and CDR2 FQNEAQ (reference sequence). CDR3 nucleotide sequence: TGTGCCAGCCGGGGGGCCGGGAACAATGAGCAGTTCTTC. Translated: CASRGAGNNEQFF.

This chain connects TRBV6-1 to TRBJ1-2, with D perhaps matching TRBD1 (6 bases). The germline gives CDR1 MNHNS, CDR2 SASEGT. This CDR3 comprises 16 residues. V gave up 1 base and J gave up 1 base, with 13 bases separating them. The CDR3 loop is CASSEGQDAFNYGYTF. The CDR3, as DNA: TGTGCCAGCAGTGAAGGACAGGACGCCTTTAACTATGGCTACACCTTC.

The chain employs TRBV5-8 and TRBJ1-5; 10 bases fit TRBD1. With V trimmed by 4 bases and J by 6 bases, 10 bases remained unmatched. CDR1 SGHTS and CDR2 YDEGEE come from the germline V gene. CDR3 length: 16 residues. CDR3 bases: TGTGCCAGCAGCCCGTACGGGACAGGGGCATTTCAGCCCCAGCATTTT. Its translation: CASSPYGTGAFQPQHF.

V usage is TRBV2 and J usage is TRBJ1-6, with a weak D call TRBD1 (5 bases). Germline lookup yields CDR1 SNHLY and CDR2 FYNNEI. Trimming took 6 bases from V and 10 from J, leaving 19 bases between them. CDR3 length: 15 amino acids. The CDR3 region has the DNA TGTGCCAGCAGGCCAACCGACAGCCCTGGGTCACCCCTCCACTTT. Protein product: CASRPTDSPGSPLHF.

The gene calls are TRBV27 and TRBJ1-5, with a possible D match to TRBD1 (6 bases). Germline CDR1 MNHEY, CDR2 SMNVEV (reference sequence). Trimming took off 3 bases at V and 5 bases at J, with 14 bases between the two ends. The CDR3 is 15 residues long. The CDR3 coding sequence is TGTGCCAGCAGTTTCTCCGGCAGGGGAGATCAGCCCCAGCATTTT. This translates into CASSFSGRGDQPQHF.

This chain uses TRBV9 with TRBJ1-2, with a tentative D call TRBD1 (6 bases). V was shortened by 4 bases and J by 5 bases, with 18 bases between the two germline ends. CDR1 and CDR2 from the germline V gene are SGDLS and YYNGEE. The CDR3 covers 15 residues. This chain's CDR3 is CASSLSADSLYGYTF. CDR3 nucleotides: TGTGCCAGCAGCCTCTCGGCGGACAGTCTATATGGCTACACCTTC.

This chain links TRBV29-1 with TRBJ1-3; TRBD1 might be the D (6 bases). The CDR3 spans 13 residues. V lost 2 bases to trimming and J lost 4 bases, with 9 bases between them. The germline CDR1 and CDR2 sequences are SQVTM and ANQGSEA. CDR3 sequence: CSVEQGMGNTIYF. In DNA form, the CDR3 reads TGCAGCGTTGAACAGGGGATGGGAAACACCATATATTTT.

This clone has only a few counts. The genes are TRBV7-9 and TRBJ2-3; 8 bases align to TRBD2. This CDR3 comprises 13 residues. CDR1 and CDR2 from the germline V gene are SEHNR and FQNEAQ (reference sequence). After removal of 10 bases from V and 6 bases from J, the junction contained 9 bases not matched to a gene. In DNA, the CDR3 is TGTGCCAACGGGCGGGGGGCCTCGGATACGCAGTATTTT. This translates into CANGRGASDTQYF. The full variable domain, rest sourced from reference TRBV7-9 and TRBJ2-3, is DTGVSQNPRHKITKRGQNVTFRCDPISEHNRLYWYRQTLGQGPEFLTYFQNEAQLEKSRLLSDRFSAERPKGSFSTLEIQRTEQGDSAMYLCANGRGASDTQYFGPGTRLTVL.

J is TRBJ2-3 and V is TRBV2, with 7 bases matching TRBD2. The CDR3 runs 17 residues. Germline CDR1 and CDR2: SNHLY and FYNNEI. The V gene end was trimmed by 8 bases and the J gene end by 1 base; junction bases not matched to a gene: 15. The CDR3 sequence: CASGAGVEGLGTDTQYF. The CDR3 nucleotides are TGTGCCAGCGGCGCGGGAGTTGAGGGGCTGGGCACAGATACGCAGTATTTT.

The chain carries TRBV27 and TRBJ2-2; 7 nucleotides line up with TRBD2. J was trimmed by 2 bases and V by 8 bases; bases with no gene match: 5. CDR1 and CDR2 from the germline V gene are MNHEY and SMNVEV (reference sequence). The CDR3 has 14 residues. CDR3 coding DNA: TGTGCCAGCGGGAGCGGGGTTAACACCGGGGAGCTGTTTTTT. Translated, it gives CASGSGVNTGELFF.

This chain joins TRBV28 and TRBJ1-2, with D perhaps TRBD1 (6 bases). The CDR3 covers 18 residues. V dropped 5 bases and J dropped 0 bases, with 22 bases sitting between them. The germline CDR1 and CDR2 sequences are MDHEN and SYDVKM. The CDR3 bases are TGTGCCAGCAGTGCCGGGGGGGATCCGGGGGCTGCTAACTATGGCTACACCTTC. This translates into CASSAGGDPGAANYGYTF.

The chain combines TRBV7-8 with TRBJ2-7; TRBD1 matches at 9 bases. Germline CDR1 SGHVS, CDR2 FQNEAQ. The CDR3 runs 15 residues. Trimming removed 5 bases from V and 3 bases from J; junction bases left unmatched: 8. CDR3 DNA sequence: TGTGCCAGCAGCCCGTACCCGGGACAGGGCTACGAGCAGTACTTC. Protein sequence: CASSPYPGQGYEQYF.

This clone was observed a handful of times. This chain joins TRBV15 and TRBJ1-5; D might be TRBD1 (5 bases). Germline V gene lookup returns CDR1 LNHNV and CDR2 YYDKDF (reference sequence). There are 16 residues in the CDR3. The V end was cut by 3 bases, the J end by 3 bases, with 15 bases between. CDR3 sequence: CATSSHRGLHNQPQHF. The DNA for the CDR3 is TGTGCCACCAGCAGCCATAGGGGTCTCCACAATCAGCCCCAGCATTTT.

The chain uses TRBV5-4 and TRBJ2-5, with 9 bases aligning to TRBD2. Germline CDR1 reads SGHNT; CDR2 reads YYREEE (reference sequence). CDR3 length equals 15 residues. The J segment lost 3 bases and the V segment lost 4 bases, leaving 7 bases of the junction unmatched. CDR3 DNA: TGTGCCAGCAGCGACGGACTAGCGCTTGAAGAGACCCAGTACTTC. Protein sequence: CASSDGLALEETQYF.

CDR3 in amino acids: CASSYSTNSVLYEQYF. DNA for the CDR3: TGTGCCAGCAGTTACTCTACCAATAGCGTGCTGTACGAGCAGTACTTC. The chain has TRBV6-5 and TRBJ2-7; possibly TRBD2 for D (5 bases). The CDR3 totals 16 residues. The germline CDR1 and CDR2 sequences are MNHEY and SVGAGI. V was pared by 0 bases and J by 4 bases, with 16 bases between.

The J gene is TRBJ1-5, the V gene TRBV7-2; a weak D match, TRBD1 (6 bases). From germline, CDR1 is SGHTA and CDR2 FQGNSA. V lost 4 bases, J lost 6 bases, and 13 bases lay in between. The CDR3 is 14 amino acids. In DNA form, the CDR3 reads TGTGCCAGCAGCTCACGAGGGGGGGGTCAGCCCCAGCATTTT. Amino acid sequence: CASSSRGGGQPQHF.

The genes are TRBV5-6 and TRBJ2-7; 9 nucleotides align to TRBD2. This CDR3 has 16 amino acids. V shed 0 bases and J 5 bases; nucleotides not matched to a gene: 9. In germline, CDR1 is SGHDT, CDR2 YYEEEE. CDR3 sequence (DNA): TGTGCCAGCAGCTTGGGGCTAGCGGGAAATTTCCACGAGCAGTACTTC. It encodes CASSLGLAGNFHEQYF.

The chain combines TRBV11-2 with TRBJ1-1; 10 bases line up with TRBD1. The germline gives CDR1 SGHAT, CDR2 FQNNGV. After removal of 5 bases from V and 5 bases from J, the junction contained 8 bases not matched to a gene. The CDR3 covers 15 residues. The CDR3 coding sequence is TGTGCCAGCAGCACTAGGACAGGGGGGGTAACTGAAGCTTTCTTT. Translating it yields CASSTRTGGVTEAFF.

The J gene is TRBJ1-5, the V gene TRBV2, with D unresolved. Germline CDR1 is SNHLY and CDR2 is FYNNEI. Trimming cost V 2 bases and J 7 bases, with 6 bases left between them. The CDR3 covers 12 residues. In nucleotides, the CDR3 is TGTGCCAGCAGTGAACGAGGCCAGCCCCAGCATTTT. Amino acids: CASSERGQPQHF.

The V call is TRBV6-5, the J call TRBJ1-5; possibly TRBD1 for D (5 bases). The CDR3 totals 15 residues. CDR1 is MNHEY, CDR2 SVGAGI, per germline. Between the trimmed V and J ends, which lost 0 bases and 7 bases, there was a span of 13 bases. CDR3 protein: CASSYSRGQGQPQHF. CDR3 nucleotides: TGTGCCAGCAGTTACTCGAGAGGTCAGGGCCAGCCCCAGCATTTT.

The V call is TRBV28, the J call TRBJ2-1; 9 bases fit TRBD2. The CDR3 is 14 amino acids. Germline values: CDR1 MDHEN, CDR2 SYDVKM. Trimming took 9 bases from V and 7 from J; bases not matched to a gene: 10. The CDR3 loop is CASLALAGINEQFF. CDR3 nucleotides: TGTGCCAGTTTAGCGCTAGCGGGAATAAATGAGCAGTTCTTC.

The chain has TRBV6-5 and TRBJ2-2, with 11 bases fitting TRBD2. This CDR3 is built from 14 residues. After removal of 6 bases from V and 6 bases from J, the junction contained 3 bases not matched to a gene. Looked up from germline, CDR1 is MNHEY and CDR2 is SVGAGI. Here the CDR3 reads CASSQLAGAGELFF. CDR3 coding DNA: TGTGCCAGCAGCCAACTAGCGGGAGCCGGGGAGCTGTTTTTT.